The rows below give T cell receptor beta chains drawn from one sample of a study of T cell responses to AZD1222 COVID-19 vaccine. Repertoires were generated with immunoSEQ multiplex PCR, while TCRdb's copy carries only in-frame clones and drops some. Among approximately 140,000 clones listed, roughly nine tenths were seen once. Sequencing used peripheral blood, obtained 28 days after the second AZD1222 dose. The receptor set was obtained from an adult who received the AZD1222 COVID-19 vaccine. Both conserved end residues are part of each CDR3. D genes are given only for firm matches. The size entry is marked missing in some rows and otherwise reads once, few, many or a size class.

j_call	clone_size	v_call	d_call	cdr3_aa	cdr3_nt
TRBJ2-7	.	TRBV7-3	.	CASSLQGGYEQYF	TGTGCCAGCAGCCTCCAGGGGGGCTACGAGCAGTACTTC
TRBJ1-4	.	TRBV30	.	CAWSVESGKLFF	TGTGCCTGGAGTGTAGAATCCGGGAAACTGTTTTTT
TRBJ1-2	few	TRBV2	.	CASSESQGLYYGYTF	TGTGCCAGCAGTGAGTCTCAGGGGTTGTACTATGGCTACACCTTC
TRBJ1-3	.	TRBV6-5	.	CASSYDPARGNTIYF	TGTGCCAGCAGTTACGACCCCGCAAGAGGAAACACCATATATTTT
TRBJ1-4	.	TRBV9	.	CASSLSEGTNEKLFF	TGTGCCAGCAGCCTCTCGGAAGGGACTAATGAAAAACTGTTTTTT
TRBJ1-2	.	TRBV7-8	.	CASSDNYGYTF	TGTGCCAGCAGCGATAACTATGGCTACACCTTC
TRBJ1-1	.	TRBV28	.	CASSTPGGVTEAFF	TGTGCCAGCTCGACCCCAGGTGGGGTCACTGAAGCTTTCTTT
TRBJ2-1	.	TRBV6-5	TRBD2	CASSVTSGGIDEQFF	TGTGCCAGCAGCGTTACTAGCGGGGGGATAGATGAGCAGTTCTTC
TRBJ1-1	.	TRBV25-1	.	CASTESHGQGKAFF	TGTGCCAGCACTGAATCGCACGGGCAGGGTAAAGCTTTCTTT
TRBJ2-3	.	TRBV7-2	.	CASSDRDHSLTRDADTQYF	TGTGCCAGCAGCGACCGGGACCACAGTCTCACGAGGGATGCAGATACGCAGTATTTT